This is a list of T cell receptor beta chains from one sample in a study of post-analysis software for immune sequencing data. TCRdb fed the PCR reads into MiXCR, producing one record per CDR3 protein. The table includes about 430,000 distinct CDR3 sequences, 39% detected once. Sequences were obtained from blood. Receptors originate from a girl aged 2-15 years with multiple sclerosis. Each CDR3 is given with its conserved first and last residue. The order of the fields is CDR3 protein, D gene, clone size, V gene, J gene. D genes are given only for firm matches. Rows may omit the clone size; those that give it use once, few, many or a size class.

cdr3_aa: CASSPQTGTISYNEQYF
d_call: -
clone_size: once
v_call: TRBV18
j_call: -

cdr3_aa: CAPSSGRTDTQYF
d_call: TRBD2
clone_size: -
v_call: TRBV24-1
j_call: TRBJ2-3

cdr3_aa: CASSQAAGEQYF
d_call: -
clone_size: once
v_call: TRBV4-1
j_call: TRBJ2-7

cdr3_aa: CASSFGGLAASIQYF
d_call: TRBD2
clone_size: few
v_call: TRBV12-3/TRBV12-4
j_call: TRBJ2-4

cdr3_aa: CSVEAPEPLPDTQYF
d_call: -
clone_size: -
v_call: TRBV29-1
j_call: TRBJ2-3

cdr3_aa: CASSSLAGGGEQFF
d_call: TRBD2
clone_size: few
v_call: TRBV12-3/TRBV12-4
j_call: TRBJ2-1

cdr3_aa: CASSLLGHLEETQYF
d_call: -
clone_size: -
v_call: TRBV5-1
j_call: TRBJ2-5

cdr3_aa: CASSVANGLAGNNEQFF
d_call: TRBD2
clone_size: -
v_call: TRBV9
j_call: TRBJ2-1

cdr3_aa: CASDRRTDTQYF
d_call: -
clone_size: few
v_call: TRBV2
j_call: TRBJ2-3

cdr3_aa: CASSQDPGGGSSYNEQFF
d_call: TRBD2
clone_size: -
v_call: TRBV4-1
j_call: TRBJ2-1

cdr3_aa: CASSDAGTGVTEAFF
d_call: TRBD1
clone_size: few
v_call: TRBV5-1
j_call: TRBJ1-1

cdr3_aa: CASSGWDGEAKNIQYF
d_call: -
clone_size: once
v_call: TRBV7-9
j_call: TRBJ2-4

cdr3_aa: CASSFTDRLFF
d_call: -
clone_size: -
v_call: TRBV28
j_call: TRBJ2-1

cdr3_aa: CASSTGGGRTYEQYF
d_call: TRBD2
clone_size: -
v_call: TRBV6-2/TRBV6-3
j_call: TRBJ2-7

cdr3_aa: CSARDRLAGVYEQYF
d_call: TRBD2
clone_size: few
v_call: TRBV20-1
j_call: TRBJ2-7

cdr3_aa: CAGRGAGANVLTF
d_call: -
clone_size: -
v_call: TRBV28
j_call: TRBJ2-6

cdr3_aa: CACSSTVSYNEQFF
d_call: -
clone_size: -
v_call: TRBV7-2
j_call: TRBJ2-1

cdr3_aa: CASSIGGSTDTQYF
d_call: -
clone_size: few
v_call: TRBV11-2
j_call: TRBJ2-3

cdr3_aa: CASSLAKSHQYF
d_call: -
clone_size: -
v_call: TRBV7-2
j_call: TRBJ2-5

cdr3_aa: CATSDPTSYNEQFF
d_call: -
clone_size: -
v_call: TRBV24-1
j_call: TRBJ2-1

cdr3_aa: CASSYIAGGPDEQYF
d_call: TRBD2
clone_size: few
v_call: TRBV6-6
j_call: TRBJ2-7

cdr3_aa: CSASGGNSPLHF
d_call: TRBD1
clone_size: -
v_call: TRBV20-1
j_call: TRBJ1-6

cdr3_aa: CASSLGQGGSEQFF
d_call: -
clone_size: -
v_call: TRBV5-1
j_call: TRBJ2-1

cdr3_aa: CASTLQGTYEQYF
d_call: -
clone_size: -
v_call: TRBV28
j_call: TRBJ2-7

cdr3_aa: CASSQDGGRLYNEQFF
d_call: -
clone_size: -
v_call: TRBV4-3
j_call: TRBJ2-1

cdr3_aa: CASSSPGKETQYF
d_call: -
clone_size: -
v_call: TRBV6-6
j_call: TRBJ2-5

cdr3_aa: CATSDRASYEQYF
d_call: TRBD1
clone_size: few
v_call: TRBV5-6
j_call: TRBJ2-7

cdr3_aa: CASHGDRTYNEQFF
d_call: TRBD1
clone_size: -
v_call: TRBV7-8
j_call: TRBJ2-1

cdr3_aa: CASVHRGEAFF
d_call: TRBD1
clone_size: few
v_call: TRBV10-2
j_call: TRBJ1-1

cdr3_aa: CSASGRSERYF
d_call: -
clone_size: -
v_call: TRBV20-1
j_call: TRBJ2-7

cdr3_aa: CSATRGQETQYF
d_call: -
clone_size: many
v_call: TRBV29-1
j_call: TRBJ2-5

cdr3_aa: CANSPTGYGQPRHF
d_call: TRBD1
clone_size: -
v_call: TRBV12-3/TRBV12-4
j_call: TRBJ1-5

cdr3_aa: CASSQHRTYPRDTEAFF
d_call: -
clone_size: -
v_call: TRBV6-2/TRBV6-3
j_call: TRBJ1-1

cdr3_aa: CASSEEGPSVETQYF
d_call: -
clone_size: -
v_call: TRBV4-1
j_call: TRBJ2-5

cdr3_aa: CASSQDGTGMGDNQPQHF
d_call: TRBD1
clone_size: -
v_call: TRBV4-2
j_call: TRBJ1-5

cdr3_aa: CASSRDRTNTEAFF
d_call: -
clone_size: -
v_call: TRBV6-5
j_call: TRBJ1-1

cdr3_aa: CASSQSGGPGEQYF
d_call: -
clone_size: few
v_call: TRBV4-1
j_call: TRBJ2-7

cdr3_aa: CASSQDKGGLNYGYTF
d_call: -
clone_size: once
v_call: TRBV4-2
j_call: TRBJ1-2

cdr3_aa: CASSFGTVRSYEQYF
d_call: TRBD1
clone_size: -
v_call: TRBV28
j_call: TRBJ2-7

cdr3_aa: CASSVAFSGIYNEQFF
d_call: -
clone_size: -
v_call: TRBV9
j_call: TRBJ2-1

cdr3_aa: CASSLRGVLTIDEQYF
d_call: TRBD2
clone_size: few
v_call: TRBV5-1
j_call: TRBJ2-7

cdr3_aa: CASSQDWGGADEQYF
d_call: -
clone_size: few
v_call: TRBV4-3
j_call: TRBJ2-7

cdr3_aa: CASSGGTGNSPLHF
d_call: -
clone_size: -
v_call: TRBV7-3
j_call: TRBJ1-6

cdr3_aa: CASSLNDGYTF
d_call: -
clone_size: -
v_call: TRBV5-1
j_call: TRBJ1-2

cdr3_aa: CASSKRLAGDPNTQYF
d_call: TRBD2
clone_size: once
v_call: TRBV7-2
j_call: TRBJ2-3

cdr3_aa: CASSLWEGGGPGQFF
d_call: TRBD1
clone_size: -
v_call: TRBV27
j_call: TRBJ2-1

cdr3_aa: CASSPDIGEISQITNEQFF
d_call: -
clone_size: -
v_call: TRBV7-9
j_call: -

cdr3_aa: CASSLEAGAREQFF
d_call: -
clone_size: -
v_call: TRBV7-2
j_call: TRBJ2-1

cdr3_aa: CASSSLTGNQPQHF
d_call: -
clone_size: -
v_call: TRBV27
j_call: TRBJ1-5

cdr3_aa: CASSGLTISYNEQFF
d_call: -
clone_size: -
v_call: TRBV4-1
j_call: TRBJ2-1

cdr3_aa: CASSPLYPGGYYEQYF
d_call: -
clone_size: -
v_call: TRBV3-1
j_call: -

cdr3_aa: CSARDWGSEAFF
d_call: -
clone_size: -
v_call: TRBV20-1
j_call: TRBJ1-1

cdr3_aa: CASSQDAAATDTQYF
d_call: -
clone_size: -
v_call: TRBV4-3
j_call: TRBJ2-3

cdr3_aa: CSARAMGPRGGGTDTQYF
d_call: -
clone_size: -
v_call: TRBV20-1
j_call: TRBJ2-3

cdr3_aa: CASSEPGVREETQYF
d_call: -
clone_size: few
v_call: TRBV25-1
j_call: TRBJ2-5

cdr3_aa: CASSSLAGGPDTQYF
d_call: TRBD2
clone_size: -
v_call: TRBV6-2/TRBV6-3
j_call: TRBJ2-3

cdr3_aa: CASSDGGAGNSPLHF
d_call: -
clone_size: -
v_call: TRBV25-1
j_call: TRBJ1-6

cdr3_aa: CAISRQGRYEQYF
d_call: TRBD1
clone_size: -
v_call: TRBV10-3
j_call: TRBJ2-7

cdr3_aa: CSATVTGNGYTF
d_call: TRBD1
clone_size: few
v_call: TRBV20-1
j_call: TRBJ1-2